This passage covers 17 T cell receptor beta chains from one sample sequenced in a study of cytomegalovirus exposure and HLA in healthy donors. PCR amplification relied on 60 Vbeta primers (plus 13 Jbeta primers). The protocol was immunoSEQ multiplex PCR, while the TCRdb copy is restricted to in-frame clones and leaves out a portion. The profile shows roughly 140,000 clones, about 80% of them singletons. The sequenced sample consisted of PBMCs. These TCRs come from a man younger than 45 in good health and CMV-seropositive.

The rearrangement uses TRBV5-4 and TRBJ1-2, with TRBD1 matching 8 bases. The V gene's germline CDR1 is SGHNT and CDR2 YYREEE (reference sequence). The CDR3 is 14 amino acids. The junction had 7 bases not matched to a gene; V was cut back by 3 bases and J by 6 bases. CDR3 in amino acids: CASSSPGGQDGYTF. The DNA for the CDR3 is TGTGCCAGCAGCTCCCCAGGGGGACAGGATGGCTACACCTTC.

The chain has TRBV2 and TRBJ1-3; D is perhaps TRBD1 (6 bases). The V end was cut by 0 bases, the J end by 4 bases, with 13 bases between. The CDR3 runs to 16 residues. The germline CDR1 and CDR2 sequences are SNHLY and FYNNEI. The CDR3 spells CASSEAGAGLGNTIYF. CDR3 nucleotide sequence: TGTGCCAGCAGTGAAGCGGGGGCCGGGTTGGGAAACACCATATATTTT.

The genes are TRBV5-5 and TRBJ2-5; 12 nucleotides match TRBD2. With V trimmed by 4 bases and J by 4 bases, 2 bases remained unmatched. CDR1 SGHKS and CDR2 YYEKEE come from the germline V gene (reference sequence). The CDR3 totals 14 residues. The CDR3 here is CASSRLAGVETQYF. The CDR3 DNA follows: TGTGCCAGCAGCAGACTAGCGGGAGTAGAGACCCAGTACTTC.

The chain combines TRBV5-1 with TRBJ1-1; maybe TRBD1 (5 bases). The CDR3 sequence is 13 residues long. V lost 3 bases and J 2 bases, leaving 8 bases between the germline ends. Germline CDR1 SGHRS, CDR2 YFSETQ. The CDR3, as DNA: TGCGCCAGCAGCTGGCGGGGCAACACTGAAGCTTTCTTT. Protein: CASSWRGNTEAFF.

V is TRBV18 and J is TRBJ2-1; 7 nucleotides line up with TRBD1. Trimming at V came to 3 bases and at J to 5 bases, leaving 4 bases not matched to a gene. CDR1 is KGHSH and CDR2 is LQKENI in the germline V gene. The CDR3 has 14 residues. The DNA for the CDR3 is TGTGCCAGCTCACCCGGGACAGACGACAATGAGCAGTTCTTC. It is translated as CASSPGTDDNEQFF.

V is TRBV7-2 and J is TRBJ2-1; 8 bases agree with TRBD2. CDR3 size: 15 residues. V gave up 2 bases and J gave up 7 bases; unmatched junction bases: 7. Germline-derived CDR1 and CDR2 are SGHTA and FQGNSA. The CDR3 spells CASSLRGLEGNEQFF. The CDR3 DNA reads as TGTGCCAGCAGCTTAAGGGGACTAGAGGGGAATGAGCAGTTCTTC.

The chain recombines TRBV14 with TRBJ2-1; no reliable D call. This CDR3 has 11 residues. The germline V gene encodes CDR1 SGHDN and CDR2 FVKESK. Trimming cost V 0 bases and J 12 bases, with 6 bases left between them. Here the CDR3 DNA reads TGTGCCAGCAGCCAAGATAGAGTGCAGTTCTTC. This gives the protein CASSQDRVQFF.

A single count supports this clone. The chain is built from TRBV9 and TRBJ1-1; no clear D. CDR3 length: 15 residues. Germline loops: CDR1 SGDLS, CDR2 YYNGEE. The V end lost 4 bases, the J end lost 7 bases, and 20 bases lay between the germline ends. CDR3 protein: CASSPKGGTAIEAFF. For the CDR3, the DNA is TGTGCCAGCAGCCCTAAGGGAGGAACAGCGATTGAAGCTTTCTTT.

This clone was seen a single time. The genes are TRBV6-5 and TRBJ1-2; D uncertain. The germline V and J ends were trimmed by 2 bases and 4 bases, with 11 bases remaining between them. The CDR3 runs to 14 residues. Germline loops: CDR1 MNHEY, CDR2 SVGAGI. The chain's CDR3 is CASSYGRSGYGYTF. The CDR3 bases are TGTGCCAGCAGTTACGGTCGGTCAGGCTATGGCTACACCTTC.

This clone was recorded once. J is TRBJ1-3 and V is TRBV5-5; 7 bases match TRBD1. This CDR3 spans 14 amino acids. The J segment lost 2 bases and the V segment lost 5 bases, leaving 4 bases of the junction unmatched. Germline CDR1 is SGHKS and CDR2 is YYEKEE (reference sequence). CDR3 residues: CASRSTGPGNTIYF. CDR3 DNA: TGTGCCAGCAGGTCGACAGGGCCTGGAAACACCATATATTTT.

This clone appeared a few times. The rearrangement uses TRBV28 and TRBJ2-7; TRBD2 is a possible D gene (5 bases). Germline values: CDR1 MDHEN, CDR2 SYDVKM. The CDR3 covers 16 residues. V was cut by 4 bases and J by 4 bases, with 20 bases left in between. CDR3 nucleotides: TGTGCCAGCAGTTCGGGGAACGTCGTTAGTCGGTACGAGCAGTACTTC. Its translation: CASSSGNVVSRYEQYF.

V and J are TRBV4-1 and TRBJ2-1; TRBD2 agrees at 11 bases. V lost 4 bases, J lost 0 bases, and 8 bases stayed unmatched. The V gene's germline CDR1 is MGHRA and CDR2 YSYEKL. The CDR3 is 18 residues long. CDR3 sequence: CASSPNPTSGSSYNEQFF. DNA for the CDR3: TGCGCCAGCAGCCCTAACCCCACTAGCGGGAGCTCCTACAATGAGCAGTTCTTC.

The rearrangement links TRBV11-2 to TRBJ1-5; no clear D. From germline, CDR1 is SGHAT and CDR2 FQNNGV. CDR3 length equals 13 residues. V lost 3 bases, J lost 5 bases, and 8 bases lay in between. CDR3 coding DNA: TGTGCCAGCAGCTTCACGGAGTATCAGCCCCAGCATTTT. Encoded protein: CASSFTEYQPQHF.

J is TRBJ2-3 and V is TRBV19; D is unclear. This CDR3 has 12 amino acids. Germline CDR1 LNHDA, CDR2 SQIVND (reference sequence). V gave up 4 bases and J gave up 6 bases, with 8 bases separating them. The CDR3 sequence is CASSTTWDTQYF. In DNA form, the CDR3 reads TGTGCCAGTAGTACAACATGGGATACGCAGTATTTT.

This clone was counted between two and nine times. This sequence joins TRBV9 and TRBJ1-1, with 7 bases lining up with TRBD1. The germline V gene has CDR1 SGDLS and CDR2 YYNGEE. The CDR3 loop spans 13 amino acids. V lost 3 bases and J lost 3; bases outside the gene matches: 2. The CDR3 here is CASSATGYTEAFF. The CDR3 DNA reads TGTGCCAGCAGCGCGACAGGGTACACTGAAGCTTTCTTT. Full variable domain (remainder filled in from reference TRBV9 and TRBJ1-1): DSGVTQTPKHLITATGQRVTLRCSPRSGDLSVYWYQQSLDQGLQFLIQYYNGEERAKGNILERFSAQQFPDLHSELNLSSLELGDSALYFCASSATGYTEAFFGQGTRLTVV.

The rearrangement uses TRBV5-1 and TRBJ2-1, with 7 bases lining up with TRBD2. The CDR3 length is 18 residues. J was trimmed by 6 bases and V by 7 bases; bases with no gene match: 22. The V gene's germline CDR1 is SGHRS and CDR2 YFSETQ. The CDR3 reads CASDRNRDYPTQVNEQFF. DNA for the CDR3: TGCGCCAGCGACAGAAACCGGGACTACCCGACTCAGGTCAATGAGCAGTTCTTC.

The chain uses TRBV7-8 and TRBJ2-5; D is perhaps TRBD2 (7 bases). Gene TRBJ2-7 matches the end of the DNA better, so the J call may be wrong. The CDR3 contains 15 residues. Germline loops: CDR1 SGHVS, CDR2 FQNEAQ. CDR3 bases: TGTGCCAGCAGCTTCGAGGGGGGGCAGTTCTACGAGCAGTACTTC. It codes for CASSFEGGQFYEQYF.